Each of the 5 T cell receptor beta chains below was sequenced from the same sample in a study of shared clonotypes between healthy human individuals. The data were produced by immunoSEQ multiplex PCR, yet TCRdb's version contains in-frame clones alone and is incomplete. The data hold about 2.2 million clones, with more than 85% observed a single time. Selected positively for CCR7 and CD45RO-negative, naive CD8 cells excluded terminally differentiated effector memory CD45RA+ cells. Sequencing input: naive CD8+ T cells from PBMCs. Source of these receptors: a man younger than 30 in good health. Some clones in this sample may be carry-over from other donors' samples.

The V and J genes are TRBV6-5 and TRBJ1-1, with 8 bases identical to TRBD1. Trimming cost V 6 bases and J 4 bases; bases outside gene matches: 7. The germline CDR1 and CDR2 sequences are MNHEY and SVGAGI. The CDR3 runs 14 residues. The CDR3 region is CASRDRAGGTEAFF. In nucleotides, the CDR3 is TGTGCCAGCAGGGACAGGGCCGGGGGCACTGAAGCTTTCTTT.

About this clone itself: Other DNA sequences within the sample encode an identical CDR3. This chain links TRBV7-9 with TRBJ1-5; no definite D call. Germline-derived CDR1 and CDR2 are SEHNR and FQNEAQ (reference sequence). Between the trimmed V and J ends, which lost 4 bases and 1 base, there was a span of 8 bases. This CDR3 has 14 amino acids. The chain's CDR3 is CASSSGSSNQPQHF. CDR3 sequence (DNA): TGTGCCAGCAGCTCTGGGAGCAGCAATCAGCCCCAGCATTTT. Full variable domain (missing parts from reference TRBV7-9 and TRBJ1-5): DTGVSQNPRHKITKRGQNVTFRCDPISEHNRLYWYRQTLGQGPEFLTYFQNEAQLEKSRLLSDRFSAERPKGSFSTLEIQRTEQGDSAMYLCASSSGSSNQPQHFGDGTRLSIL.

This chain joins TRBV29-1 and TRBJ2-1; D is unclear. V lost 3 bases, J lost 10 bases, and 13 bases lay in between. Germline CDR1 SQVTM, CDR2 ANQGSEA. The CDR3 is 12 amino acids. In DNA form, the CDR3 reads TGCAGCGTTGATACCGTCCGACCAGAGCAGTTCTTC. Translation gives CSVDTVRPEQFF.

CDR3 amino acids: CASSRPRNTEAFF. The CDR3 DNA reads as TGTGCCAGCAGCCGACCCAGGAACACTGAAGCTTTCTTT. The J gene is TRBJ1-1, the V gene TRBV7-9; D remains unclear. Looked up from germline, CDR1 is SEHNR and CDR2 is FQNEAQ (reference sequence). The CDR3 spans 13 residues. V was shortened by 5 bases and J by 1 base, with 8 bases between the two germline ends.

This clone was picked up one time. This chain links TRBV30 with TRBJ1-2; 7 bases are shared with TRBD1. CDR3 length: 12 residues. Trimming cost V 5 bases and J 6 bases; bases outside gene matches: 6. Germline CDR1 reads GTSNPN; CDR2 reads SVGIG (reference sequence). The CDR3, as DNA: TGTGCCTGGGCAGGGGGGAGGGATGGCTACACCTTC. This encodes CAWAGGRDGYTF.